Here is one T cell receptor beta chain with its context. Losses at the gene ends were 2 bases for V and 5 bases for J; bases not matched to a gene: 5. The germline CDR1 and CDR2 sequences are SGHVS and FQNEAQ. The CDR3 is 16 residues long. The sample originates from a study of graft-versus-host responses after intestinal transplantation. Study-wide results and caveats: Individuals carrying graft-donor T cell macrochimerism showed high graft-versus-host to host-versus-graft clonal ratios in allografts.

The researchers put about 200,000 CFSE-labeled responder cells into plates with about 200,000 irradiated, violet-dye-labeled stimulator cells. After the reaction, the investigators sorted the proliferating CFSE-low CD3+CD4+ and CD3+CD8+ responders. The method was immunoSEQ multiplex PCR; TCRdb's version includes in-frame clones alone and lacks a portion of them. This table holds 13,000 to 15,000 clones, more than 35% found once. The chain is built from TRBV7-8 and TRBJ1-3; TRBD1 matches 11 bases. The receptor was derived from a human patient who received an intestinal transplant. The sample here was alloreactive CD4+ T cells from a mixed lymphocyte reaction culture, taken before intestinal transplant. Subset in this sample: CFSE-low proliferating T cells sorted from approximately 6-day pre-transplant mixed lymphocyte reaction (GvH or HvG direction). The CDR3 reads CASSLRGTGGRNTIYF. The CDR3 DNA follows: TGTGCCAGCAGCTTAAGGGGGACAGGGGGAAGAAACACCATATATTTT.